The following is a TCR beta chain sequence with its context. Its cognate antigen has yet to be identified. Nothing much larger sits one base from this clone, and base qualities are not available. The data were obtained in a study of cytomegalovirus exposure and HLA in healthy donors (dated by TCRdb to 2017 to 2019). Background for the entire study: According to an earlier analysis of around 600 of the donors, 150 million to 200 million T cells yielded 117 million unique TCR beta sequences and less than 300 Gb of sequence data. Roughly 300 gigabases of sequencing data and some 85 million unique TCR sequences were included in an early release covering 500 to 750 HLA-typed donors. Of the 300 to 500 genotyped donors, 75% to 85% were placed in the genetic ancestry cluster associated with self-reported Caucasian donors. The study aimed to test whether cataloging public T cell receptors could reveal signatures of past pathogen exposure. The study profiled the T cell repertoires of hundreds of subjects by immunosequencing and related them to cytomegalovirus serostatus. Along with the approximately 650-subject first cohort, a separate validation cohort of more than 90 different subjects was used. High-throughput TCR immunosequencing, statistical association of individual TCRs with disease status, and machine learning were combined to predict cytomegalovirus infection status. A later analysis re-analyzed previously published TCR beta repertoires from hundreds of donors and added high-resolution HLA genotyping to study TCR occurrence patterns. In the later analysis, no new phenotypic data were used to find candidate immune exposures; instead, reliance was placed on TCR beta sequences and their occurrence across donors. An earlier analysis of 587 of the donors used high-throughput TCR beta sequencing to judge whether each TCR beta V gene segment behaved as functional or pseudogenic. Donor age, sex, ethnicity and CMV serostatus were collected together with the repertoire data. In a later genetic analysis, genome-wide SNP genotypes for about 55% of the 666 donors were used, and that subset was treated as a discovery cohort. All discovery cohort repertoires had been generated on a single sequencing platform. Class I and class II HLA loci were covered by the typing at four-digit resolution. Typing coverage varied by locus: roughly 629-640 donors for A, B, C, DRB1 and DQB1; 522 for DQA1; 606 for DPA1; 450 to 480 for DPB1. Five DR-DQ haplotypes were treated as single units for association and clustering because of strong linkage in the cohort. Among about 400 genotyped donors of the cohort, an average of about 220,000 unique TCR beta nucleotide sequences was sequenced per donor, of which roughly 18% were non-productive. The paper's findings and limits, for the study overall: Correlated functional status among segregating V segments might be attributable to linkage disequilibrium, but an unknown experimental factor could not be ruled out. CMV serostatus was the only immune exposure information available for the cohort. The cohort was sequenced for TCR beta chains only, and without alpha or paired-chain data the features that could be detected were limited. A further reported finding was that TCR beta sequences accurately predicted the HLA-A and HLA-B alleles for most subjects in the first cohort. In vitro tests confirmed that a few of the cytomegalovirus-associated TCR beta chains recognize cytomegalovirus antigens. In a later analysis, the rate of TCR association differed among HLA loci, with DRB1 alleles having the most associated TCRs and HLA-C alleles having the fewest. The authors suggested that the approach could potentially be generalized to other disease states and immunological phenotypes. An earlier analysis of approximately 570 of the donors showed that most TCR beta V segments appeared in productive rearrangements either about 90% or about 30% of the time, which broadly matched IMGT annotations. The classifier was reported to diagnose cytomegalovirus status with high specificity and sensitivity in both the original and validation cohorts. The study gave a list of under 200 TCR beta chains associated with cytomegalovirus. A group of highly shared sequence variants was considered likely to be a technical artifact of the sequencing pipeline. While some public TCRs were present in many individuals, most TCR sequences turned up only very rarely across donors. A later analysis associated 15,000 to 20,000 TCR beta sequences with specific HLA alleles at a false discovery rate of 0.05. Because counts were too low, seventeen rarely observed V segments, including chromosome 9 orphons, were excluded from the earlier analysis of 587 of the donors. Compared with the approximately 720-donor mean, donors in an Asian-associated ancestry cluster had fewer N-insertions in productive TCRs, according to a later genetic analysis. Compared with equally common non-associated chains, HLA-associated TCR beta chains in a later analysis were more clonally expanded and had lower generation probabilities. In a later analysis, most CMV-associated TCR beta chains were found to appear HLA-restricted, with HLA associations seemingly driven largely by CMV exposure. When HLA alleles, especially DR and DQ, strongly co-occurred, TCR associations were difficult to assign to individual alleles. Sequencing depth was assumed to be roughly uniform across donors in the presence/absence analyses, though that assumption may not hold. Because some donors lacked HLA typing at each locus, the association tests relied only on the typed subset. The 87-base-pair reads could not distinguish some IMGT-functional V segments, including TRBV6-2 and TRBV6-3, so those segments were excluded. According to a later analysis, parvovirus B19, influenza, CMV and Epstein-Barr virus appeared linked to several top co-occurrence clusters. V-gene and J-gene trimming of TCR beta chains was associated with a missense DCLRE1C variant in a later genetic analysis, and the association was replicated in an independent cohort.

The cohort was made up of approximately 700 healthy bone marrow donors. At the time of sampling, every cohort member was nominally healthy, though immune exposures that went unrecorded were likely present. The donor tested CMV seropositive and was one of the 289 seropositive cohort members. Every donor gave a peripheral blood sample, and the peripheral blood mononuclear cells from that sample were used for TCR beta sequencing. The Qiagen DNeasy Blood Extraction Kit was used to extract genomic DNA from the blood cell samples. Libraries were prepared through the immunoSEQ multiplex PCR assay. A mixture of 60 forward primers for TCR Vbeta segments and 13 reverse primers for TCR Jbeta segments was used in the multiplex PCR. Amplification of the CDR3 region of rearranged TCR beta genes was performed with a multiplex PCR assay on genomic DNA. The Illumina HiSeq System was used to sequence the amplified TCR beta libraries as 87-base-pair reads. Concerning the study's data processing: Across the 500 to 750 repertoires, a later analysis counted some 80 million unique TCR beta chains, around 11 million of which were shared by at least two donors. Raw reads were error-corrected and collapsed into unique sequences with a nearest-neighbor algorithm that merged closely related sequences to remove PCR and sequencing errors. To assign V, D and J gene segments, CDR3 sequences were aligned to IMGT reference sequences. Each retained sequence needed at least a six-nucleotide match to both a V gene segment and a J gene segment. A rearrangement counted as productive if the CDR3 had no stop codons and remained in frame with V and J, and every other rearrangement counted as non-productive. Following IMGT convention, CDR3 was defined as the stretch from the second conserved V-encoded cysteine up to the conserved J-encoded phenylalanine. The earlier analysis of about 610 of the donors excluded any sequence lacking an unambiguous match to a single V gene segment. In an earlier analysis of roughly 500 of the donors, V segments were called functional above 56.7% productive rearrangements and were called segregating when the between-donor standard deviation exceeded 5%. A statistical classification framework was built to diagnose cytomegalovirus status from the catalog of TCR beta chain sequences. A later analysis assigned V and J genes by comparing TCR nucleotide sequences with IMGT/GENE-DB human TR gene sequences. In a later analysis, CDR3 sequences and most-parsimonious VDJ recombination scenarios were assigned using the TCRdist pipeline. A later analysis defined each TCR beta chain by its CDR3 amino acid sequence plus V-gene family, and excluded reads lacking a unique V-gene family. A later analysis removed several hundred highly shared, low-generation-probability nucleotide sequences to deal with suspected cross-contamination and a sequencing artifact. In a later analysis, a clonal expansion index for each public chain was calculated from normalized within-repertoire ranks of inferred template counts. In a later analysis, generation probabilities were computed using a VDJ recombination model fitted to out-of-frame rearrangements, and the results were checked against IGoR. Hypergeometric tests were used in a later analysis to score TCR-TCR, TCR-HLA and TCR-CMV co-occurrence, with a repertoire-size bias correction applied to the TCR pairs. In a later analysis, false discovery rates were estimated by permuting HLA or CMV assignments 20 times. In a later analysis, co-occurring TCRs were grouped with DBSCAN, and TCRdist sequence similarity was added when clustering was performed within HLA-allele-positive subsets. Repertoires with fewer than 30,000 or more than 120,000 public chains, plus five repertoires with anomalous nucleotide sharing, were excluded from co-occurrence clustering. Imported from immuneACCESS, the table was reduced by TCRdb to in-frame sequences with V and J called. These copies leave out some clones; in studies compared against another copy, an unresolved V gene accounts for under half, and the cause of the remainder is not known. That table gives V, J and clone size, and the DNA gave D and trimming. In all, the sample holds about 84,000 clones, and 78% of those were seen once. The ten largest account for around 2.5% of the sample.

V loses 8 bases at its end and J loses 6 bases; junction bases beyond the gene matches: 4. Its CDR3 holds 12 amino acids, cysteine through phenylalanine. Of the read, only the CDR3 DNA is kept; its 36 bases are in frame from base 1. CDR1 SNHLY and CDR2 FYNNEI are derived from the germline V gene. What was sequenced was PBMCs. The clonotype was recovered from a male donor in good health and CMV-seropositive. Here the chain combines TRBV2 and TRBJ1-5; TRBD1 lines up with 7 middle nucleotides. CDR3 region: CASQTGVQPQHF. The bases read TGTGCCAGCCAAACAGGGGTTCAGCCCCAGCATTTT.